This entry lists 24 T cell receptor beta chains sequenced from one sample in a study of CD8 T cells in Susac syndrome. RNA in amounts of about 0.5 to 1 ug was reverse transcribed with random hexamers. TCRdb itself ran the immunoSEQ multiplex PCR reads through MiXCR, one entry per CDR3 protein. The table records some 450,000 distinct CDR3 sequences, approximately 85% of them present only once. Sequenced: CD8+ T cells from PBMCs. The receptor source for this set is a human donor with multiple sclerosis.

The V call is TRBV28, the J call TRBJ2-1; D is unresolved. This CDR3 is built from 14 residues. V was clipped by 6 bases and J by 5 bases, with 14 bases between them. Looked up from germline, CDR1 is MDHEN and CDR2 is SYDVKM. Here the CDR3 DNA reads TGTGCCAGCAGGCCTGCCGGTCTGAACAATGAGCAGTTCTTC. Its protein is CASRPAGLNNEQFF.

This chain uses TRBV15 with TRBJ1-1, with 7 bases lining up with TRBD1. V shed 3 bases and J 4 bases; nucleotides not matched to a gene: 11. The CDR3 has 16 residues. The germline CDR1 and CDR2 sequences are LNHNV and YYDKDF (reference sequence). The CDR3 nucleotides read TGTGCCACCAGCAGGGAACCCAGGGGGGACGGCACTGAAGCTTTCTTT. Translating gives CATSREPRGDGTEAFF. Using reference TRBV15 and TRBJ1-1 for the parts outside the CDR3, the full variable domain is DAMVIQNPRYQVTQFGKPVTLSCSQTLNHNVMYWYQQKSSQAPKLLFHYYDKDFNNEADTPDNFQSRRPNTSFCFLDIRSPGLGDTAMYLCATSREPRGDGTEAFFGQGTRLTVV.

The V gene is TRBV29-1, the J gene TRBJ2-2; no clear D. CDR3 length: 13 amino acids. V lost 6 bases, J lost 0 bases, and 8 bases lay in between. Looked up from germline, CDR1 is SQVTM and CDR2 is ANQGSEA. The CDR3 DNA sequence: TGCAGCGTCGTACGGTCGAACACCGGGGAGCTGTTTTTT. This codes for CSVVRSNTGELFF.

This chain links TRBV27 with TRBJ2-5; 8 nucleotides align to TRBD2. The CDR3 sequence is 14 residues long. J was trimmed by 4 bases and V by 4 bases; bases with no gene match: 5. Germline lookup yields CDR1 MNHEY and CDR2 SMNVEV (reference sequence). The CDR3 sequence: CASSWTSYSETQYF. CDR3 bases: TGTGCCAGCAGTTGGACTAGCTATTCAGAGACCCAGTACTTC.

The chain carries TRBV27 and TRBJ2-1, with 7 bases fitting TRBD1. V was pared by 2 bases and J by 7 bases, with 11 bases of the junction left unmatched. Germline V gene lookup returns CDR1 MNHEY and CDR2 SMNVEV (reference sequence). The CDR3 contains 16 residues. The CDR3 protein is CASSLMAGRQGNEQFF. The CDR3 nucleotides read TGTGCCAGCAGTTTAATGGCGGGCAGACAGGGAAATGAGCAGTTCTTC.

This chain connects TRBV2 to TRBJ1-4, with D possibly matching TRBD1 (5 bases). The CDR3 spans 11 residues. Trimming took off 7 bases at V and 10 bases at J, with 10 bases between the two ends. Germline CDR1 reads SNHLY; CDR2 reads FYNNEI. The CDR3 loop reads CASTGGGKLFF. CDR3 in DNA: TGTGCCAGCACCGGGGGGGGAAAACTGTTTTTT.

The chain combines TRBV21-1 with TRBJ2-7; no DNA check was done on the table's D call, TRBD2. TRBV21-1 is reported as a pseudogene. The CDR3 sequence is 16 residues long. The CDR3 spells CASRYSPVAGTREQYF. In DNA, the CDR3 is TGTGCCTCCCGATATTCGCCGGTAGCGGGAACGCGGGAGCAGTACTTC.

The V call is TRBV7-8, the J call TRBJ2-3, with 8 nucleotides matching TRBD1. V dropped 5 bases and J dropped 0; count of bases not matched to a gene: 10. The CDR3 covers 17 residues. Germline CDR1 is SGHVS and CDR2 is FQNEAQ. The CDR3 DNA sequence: TGTGCCAGCAGCCTCAGACCGAGGACAGGGAGCACAGATACGCAGTATTTT. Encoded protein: CASSLRPRTGSTDTQYF.

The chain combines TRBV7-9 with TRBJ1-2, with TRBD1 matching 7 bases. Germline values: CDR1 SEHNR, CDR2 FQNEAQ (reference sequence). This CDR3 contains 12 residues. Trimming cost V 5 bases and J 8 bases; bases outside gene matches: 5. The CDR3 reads CASSPTGQGYTF. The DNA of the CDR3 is TGTGCCAGCAGCCCGACAGGGCAAGGCTACACCTTC. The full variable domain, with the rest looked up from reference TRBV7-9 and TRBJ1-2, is DTGVSQNPRHKITKRGQNVTFRCDPISEHNRLYWYRQTLGQGPEFLTYFQNEAQLEKSRLLSDRFSAERPKGSFSTLEIQRTEQGDSAMYLCASSPTGQGYTFGSGTRLTVV.

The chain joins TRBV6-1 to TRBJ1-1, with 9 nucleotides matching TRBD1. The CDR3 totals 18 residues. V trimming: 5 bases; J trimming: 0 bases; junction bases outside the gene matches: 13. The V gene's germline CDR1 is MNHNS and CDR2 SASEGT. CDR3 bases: TGTGCCAGCAGTCCGTTCGGGACAGGGTTCGTCCTGAACACTGAAGCTTTCTTT. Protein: CASSPFGTGFVLNTEAFF.

The CDR3 region is CASSFLSGGTEAFF. The CDR3 DNA reads as TGTGCCAGCAGCTTCCTGTCCGGAGGAACTGAAGCTTTCTTT. V and J are TRBV5-6 and TRBJ1-1, with D unresolved. Germline CDR1 SGHDT, CDR2 YYEEEE. Trimming removed 2 bases from V and 5 bases from J, with 13 bases in between. The CDR3 has 14 amino acids.

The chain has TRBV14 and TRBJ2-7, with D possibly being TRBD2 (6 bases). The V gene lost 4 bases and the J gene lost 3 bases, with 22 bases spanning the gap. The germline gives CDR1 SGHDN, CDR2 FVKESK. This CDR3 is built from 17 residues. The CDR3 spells CASSRLAAGTSYYEQYF. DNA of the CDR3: TGTGCCAGCAGCCGACTCGCCGCCGGGACTTCCTACTACGAGCAGTACTTC.

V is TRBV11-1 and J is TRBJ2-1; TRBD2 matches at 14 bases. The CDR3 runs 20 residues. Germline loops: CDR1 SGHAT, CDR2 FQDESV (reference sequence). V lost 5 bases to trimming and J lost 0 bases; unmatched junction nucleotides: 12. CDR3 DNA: TGTGCCAGCAGCGGAACGGGACTAGCGGGAGTATCCGGCTCCTACAATGAGCAGTTCTTC. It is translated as CASSGTGLAGVSGSYNEQFF.

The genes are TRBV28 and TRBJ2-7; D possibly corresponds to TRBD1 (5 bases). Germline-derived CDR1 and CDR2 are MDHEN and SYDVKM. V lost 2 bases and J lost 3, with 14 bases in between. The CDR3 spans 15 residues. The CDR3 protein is CASSLQRGAYYEQYF. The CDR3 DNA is TGTGCCAGCAGTTTACAGCGTGGGGCCTACTACGAGCAGTACTTC.

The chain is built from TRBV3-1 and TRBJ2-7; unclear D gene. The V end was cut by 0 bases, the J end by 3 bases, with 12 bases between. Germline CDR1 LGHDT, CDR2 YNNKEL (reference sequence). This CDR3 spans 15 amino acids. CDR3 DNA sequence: TGTGCCAGCAGCCAAGACCCCGGACCGTTCTACGAGCAGTACTTC. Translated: CASSQDPGPFYEQYF.

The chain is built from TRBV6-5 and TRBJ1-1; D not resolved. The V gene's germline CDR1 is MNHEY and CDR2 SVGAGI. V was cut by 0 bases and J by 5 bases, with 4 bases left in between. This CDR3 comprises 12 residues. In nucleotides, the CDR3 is TGTGCCAGCAGTTACTCAATGACTGAAGCTTTCTTT. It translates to CASSYSMTEAFF.

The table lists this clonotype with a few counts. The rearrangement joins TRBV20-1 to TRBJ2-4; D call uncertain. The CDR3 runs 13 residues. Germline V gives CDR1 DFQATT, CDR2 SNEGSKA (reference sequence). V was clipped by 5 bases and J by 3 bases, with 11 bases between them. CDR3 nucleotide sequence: TGCAGTGCTCACCCCGGTGGCAAAAACATTCAGTACTTC. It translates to CSAHPGGKNIQYF.

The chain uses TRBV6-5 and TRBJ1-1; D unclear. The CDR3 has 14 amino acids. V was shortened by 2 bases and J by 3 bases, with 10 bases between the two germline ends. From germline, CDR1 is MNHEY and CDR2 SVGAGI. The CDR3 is CASSYGLGDTEAFF. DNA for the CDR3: TGTGCCAGCAGTTACGGTCTAGGAGACACTGAAGCTTTCTTT.

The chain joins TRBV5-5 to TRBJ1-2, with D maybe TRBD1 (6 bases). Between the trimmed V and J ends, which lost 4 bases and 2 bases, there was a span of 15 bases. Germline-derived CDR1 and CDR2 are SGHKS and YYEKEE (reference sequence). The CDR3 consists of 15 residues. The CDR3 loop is CASSLPEQGNYGYTF. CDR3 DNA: TGTGCCAGCAGCCTACCGGAACAGGGAAACTATGGCTACACCTTC. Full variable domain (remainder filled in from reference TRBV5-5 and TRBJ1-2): DAGVTQSPTHLIKTRGQQVTLRCSPISGHKSVSWYQQVLGQGPQFIFQYYEKEERGRGNFPDRFSARQFPNYSSELNVNALLLGDSALYLCASSLPEQGNYGYTFGSGTRLTVV.

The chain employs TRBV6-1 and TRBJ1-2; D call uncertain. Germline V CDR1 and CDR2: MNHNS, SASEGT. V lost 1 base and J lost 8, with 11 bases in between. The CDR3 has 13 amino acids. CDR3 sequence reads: CASSEGTAQGYTF. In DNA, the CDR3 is TGTGCCAGCAGTGAAGGGACGGCCCAGGGCTACACCTTC.

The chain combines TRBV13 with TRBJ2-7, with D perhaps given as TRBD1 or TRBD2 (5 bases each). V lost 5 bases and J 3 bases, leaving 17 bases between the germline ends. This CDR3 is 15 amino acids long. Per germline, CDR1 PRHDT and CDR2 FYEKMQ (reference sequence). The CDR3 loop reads CASSLNVGVSYEQYF. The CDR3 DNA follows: TGTGCCAGCAGCCTTAATGTGGGGGTTAGCTACGAGCAGTACTTC.

The CDR3 reads CSAPIAGGPPDTQYF. Written as DNA, the CDR3 is TGCAGTGCTCCTATAGCGGGAGGGCCCCCAGATACGCAGTATTTT. V usage is TRBV20-1 and J usage is TRBJ2-3; 11 bases align to TRBD2. CDR3 size: 15 residues. Germline trimming cut 5 bases from V and 4 bases from J; bases unmatched to any gene: 8. CDR1 is DFQATT and CDR2 is SNEGSKA in the germline V gene (reference sequence).

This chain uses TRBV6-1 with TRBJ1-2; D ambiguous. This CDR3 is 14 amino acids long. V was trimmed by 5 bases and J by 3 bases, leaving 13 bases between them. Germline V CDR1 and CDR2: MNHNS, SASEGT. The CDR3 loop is CASSPPLTDYGYTF. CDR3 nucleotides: TGTGCCAGCAGTCCCCCCCTCACCGACTATGGCTACACCTTC.

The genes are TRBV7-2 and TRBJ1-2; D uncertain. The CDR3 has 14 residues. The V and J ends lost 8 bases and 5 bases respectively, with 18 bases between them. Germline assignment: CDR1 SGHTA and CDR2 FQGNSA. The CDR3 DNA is TGTGCCAGCCCAAAGCCGGGCAGACTATATGGCTACACCTTC. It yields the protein CASPKPGRLYGYTF.